This is a list of T cell receptor beta chains from one sample in a study of cytomegalovirus exposure and HLA in healthy donors. Profiled with immunoSEQ multiplex PCR; TCRdb holds only in-frame clones, not every one. The table lists about 280,000 clones, more than 75% of them singletons. Sequencing was carried out using PBMCs. All receptors come from a woman between 18 and 30 years old in good health and CMV-seronegative. The CDR3 runs from the conserved cysteine through the conserved F or W. The order of the fields is D gene, J gene, V gene, clone size, CDR3 DNA, CDR3 protein. The D gene is left open where the match is weak. The size of a clone is reported for some rows only, either as once, few or many, or as a class for expanded clones.

D gene: .
J gene: TRBJ2-3
V gene: TRBV11-2
clone size: .
CDR3 DNA: TGTGCCAGCAGCGAAACTAGTAGGAGCACAGATACGCAGTATTTT
CDR3 protein: CASSETSRSTDTQYF

D gene: TRBD2
J gene: TRBJ2-3
V gene: TRBV7-2
clone size: .
CDR3 DNA: TGTGCCAGCAGCACGACTAGCGGGCGAGGTACAGATACGCAGTATTTT
CDR3 protein: CASSTTSGRGTDTQYF

D gene: .
J gene: TRBJ1-3
V gene: TRBV2
clone size: .
CDR3 DNA: TGTGCCAGCAGACACAGGGTTTTAAGAAACACCATATATTTT
CDR3 protein: CASRHRVLRNTIYF

D gene: TRBD2
J gene: TRBJ2-7
V gene: TRBV11-1
clone size: .
CDR3 DNA: TGTGCCAGCAGCTTAGGACTAGCGGGAGGAGGGCCCTACGAGCAGTACTTC
CDR3 protein: CASSLGLAGGGPYEQYF

D gene: TRBD1
J gene: TRBJ1-1
V gene: TRBV18
clone size: .
CDR3 DNA: TGTGCCAGCTCACCCCGTATCCAGGGGGCGCACAGCACTGAAGCTTTCTTT
CDR3 protein: CASSPRIQGAHSTEAFF

D gene: .
J gene: TRBJ2-7
V gene: TRBV27
clone size: .
CDR3 DNA: TGTGCCACCGTGAATCAGGCCTTAGAGCAGTACTTC
CDR3 protein: CATVNQALEQYF

D gene: TRBD2
J gene: TRBJ2-1
V gene: TRBV2
clone size: .
CDR3 DNA: TGTGCCAGCAGTCCCACGGGGGGGGCGTACAATGAGCAGTTCTTC
CDR3 protein: CASSPTGGAYNEQFF

D gene: .
J gene: TRBJ2-2
V gene: TRBV7-3
clone size: .
CDR3 DNA: TGTGCCAGCAGAAGGGACACCGACACCGGGGAGCTGTTTTTT
CDR3 protein: CASRRDTDTGELFF

D gene: TRBD1
J gene: TRBJ2-2
V gene: TRBV2
clone size: .
CDR3 DNA: TGTGCCAGCAGTGAAGCCGAGACAAGGACAGGCTGGGAGCTGTTTTTT
CDR3 protein: CASSEAETRTGWELFF

D gene: TRBD2
J gene: TRBJ2-1
V gene: TRBV6-5
clone size: .
CDR3 DNA: TGTGCCAGCAGTTGGCTAGCGGGAGGCCGGAATGAGCAGTTCTTC
CDR3 protein: CASSWLAGGRNEQFF

D gene: TRBD2
J gene: TRBJ2-5
V gene: TRBV7-8
clone size: .
CDR3 DNA: TGTGCCAGCAGCCCGACTAGCGGGAGGTTAAAGGCAGAGACCCAGTACTTC
CDR3 protein: CASSPTSGRLKAETQYF

D gene: .
J gene: TRBJ1-3
V gene: TRBV30
clone size: .
CDR3 DNA: TGTGCCTGGGCACAGGGATCTGGAAACACCATATATTTT
CDR3 protein: CAWAQGSGNTIYF

D gene: TRBD1
J gene: TRBJ2-7
V gene: TRBV28
clone size: few
CDR3 DNA: TGTGCCAACTCGGGACAGGGTTTCGACGAGCAGTACTTC
CDR3 protein: CANSGQGFDEQYF

D gene: .
J gene: TRBJ2-3
V gene: TRBV9
clone size: .
CDR3 DNA: TGTGCCAGCAGCGCAAACACAGATACGCAGTATTTT
CDR3 protein: CASSANTDTQYF

D gene: TRBD1
J gene: TRBJ2-7
V gene: TRBV19
clone size: .
CDR3 DNA: TGTGCCAGTATTACCGGGACAGGACGTGGTGGCTACGAGCAGTACTTC
CDR3 protein: CASITGTGRGGYEQYF

D gene: .
J gene: TRBJ1-4
V gene: TRBV28
clone size: few
CDR3 DNA: TGTGCCAGCAAACCGGACAGTGAAAAACTGTTTTTT
CDR3 protein: CASKPDSEKLFF

D gene: .
J gene: TRBJ2-1
V gene: TRBV10-3
clone size: .
CDR3 DNA: TGTGCCATCAGGACCGGGACTGACAATGAGCAGTTCTTC
CDR3 protein: CAIRTGTDNEQFF